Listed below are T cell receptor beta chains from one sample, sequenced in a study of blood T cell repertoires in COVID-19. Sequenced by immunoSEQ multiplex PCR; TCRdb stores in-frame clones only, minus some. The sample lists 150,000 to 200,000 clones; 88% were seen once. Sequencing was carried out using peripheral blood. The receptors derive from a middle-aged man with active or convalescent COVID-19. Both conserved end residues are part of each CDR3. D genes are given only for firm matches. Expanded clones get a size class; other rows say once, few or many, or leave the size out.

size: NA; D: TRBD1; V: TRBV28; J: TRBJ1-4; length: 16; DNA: TGTGCCAGCAGTTTAATCGGGACAGGGGGAGTAAGGAAACTGTTTTTT; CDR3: CASSLIGTGGVRKLFF
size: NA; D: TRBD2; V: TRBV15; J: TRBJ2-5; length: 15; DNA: TGTGCCACCAGCGGCGGGACTAGCAAAATGGAGACCCAGTACTTC; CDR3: CATSGGTSKMETQYF
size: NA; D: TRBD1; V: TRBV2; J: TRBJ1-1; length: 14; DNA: TGTGCCAGCAGAACAGGGGCTATGAACACTGAAGCTTTCTTT; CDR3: CASRTGAMNTEAFF
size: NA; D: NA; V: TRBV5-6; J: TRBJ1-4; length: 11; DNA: TGTGCCAGCAGCACTAGATCGAAACTGTTTTTT; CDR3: CASSTRSKLFF
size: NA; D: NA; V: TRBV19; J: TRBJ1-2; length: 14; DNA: TGTGCCAGTAGTATTTCTGGACAGTCGGCTGGCTACACCTTC; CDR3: CASSISGQSAGYTF
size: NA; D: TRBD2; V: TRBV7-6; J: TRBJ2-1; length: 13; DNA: TGTGCCGGCGGGGGTGTCGCCTACAATGAGCAGTTCTTC; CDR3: CAGGGVAYNEQFF
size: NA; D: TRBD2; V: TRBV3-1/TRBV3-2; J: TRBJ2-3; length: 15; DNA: TGTGCCAGCAGCGGCGGGAGGGCCGCGACAGATACGCAGTATTTT; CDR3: CASSGGRAATDTQYF
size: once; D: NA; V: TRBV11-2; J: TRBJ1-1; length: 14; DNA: TGTGCCAGCAGCCCCCGGGGAGGGAACACTGAAGCTTTCTTT; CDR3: CASSPRGGNTEAFF
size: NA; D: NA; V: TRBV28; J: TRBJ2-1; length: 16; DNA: TGTGCCAGCAGCCGAATTCGGATACAGTTTGCCGATGAGCAGTTCTTC; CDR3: CASSRIRIQFADEQFF
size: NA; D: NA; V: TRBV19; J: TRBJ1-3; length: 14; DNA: TGTGCCAGTCTAGGAGGGGACTCTGGAAACACCATATATTTT; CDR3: CASLGGDSGNTIYF
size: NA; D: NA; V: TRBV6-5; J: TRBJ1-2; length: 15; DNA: TGTGCCAGCAGCCCCCGAAGGAGGGAGGACTATGGCTACACCTTC; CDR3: CASSPRRREDYGYTF
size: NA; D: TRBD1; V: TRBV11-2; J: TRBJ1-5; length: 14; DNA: TGTGCCAGCAGCTTAAACAGGGGGCGACAGCCCCAGCATTTT; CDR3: CASSLNRGRQPQHF
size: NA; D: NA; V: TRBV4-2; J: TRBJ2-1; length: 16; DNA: TGTGCCAGCAGCCAAGTCGGCGGAGCCTCCTACAATGAGCAGTTCTTC; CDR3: CASSQVGGASYNEQFF
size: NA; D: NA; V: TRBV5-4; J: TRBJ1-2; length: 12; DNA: TGTGCCAGCAGCTTGGCGAGGGAGGGCTACACCTTC; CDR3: CASSLAREGYTF
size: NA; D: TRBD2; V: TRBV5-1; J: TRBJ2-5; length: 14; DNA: TGCGCCAGCGAAGGGGCGGGAGGCGACGAGACCCAGTACTTC; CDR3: CASEGAGGDETQYF
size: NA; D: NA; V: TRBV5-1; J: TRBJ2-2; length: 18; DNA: TGCGCCAGCAGCTTGGTCCCGGGCGGGGCAGCGAACACCGGGGAGCTGTTTTTT; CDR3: CASSLVPGGAANTGELFF
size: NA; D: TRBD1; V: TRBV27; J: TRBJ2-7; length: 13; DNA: TGTGCCAGCAGCCGGACAGGTTTGTACGAGCAGTACTTC; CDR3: CASSRTGLYEQYF
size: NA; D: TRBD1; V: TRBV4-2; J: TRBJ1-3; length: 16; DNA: TGTGCCAGCAGCCAAGTCGACAGGGGCTCTGGAAACACCATATATTTT; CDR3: CASSQVDRGSGNTIYF
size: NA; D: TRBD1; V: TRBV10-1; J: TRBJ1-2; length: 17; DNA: TGCGCCAGCAGGACCCGGGACAGGGGGGGACTTTGCTATGGCTACACCTTC; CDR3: CASRTRDRGGLCYGYTF
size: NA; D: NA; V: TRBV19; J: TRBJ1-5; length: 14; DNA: TGTGCCAGCCGGGGACAAAGGTTTTATCAGCCCCAGCATTTT; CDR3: CASRGQRFYQPQHF
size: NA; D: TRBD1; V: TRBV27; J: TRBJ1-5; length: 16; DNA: TGTGCCAGCAGTTTATTAGGGGGCAGGGGCAATCAGCCCCAGCATTTT; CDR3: CASSLLGGRGNQPQHF
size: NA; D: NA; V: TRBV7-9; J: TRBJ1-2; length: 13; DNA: TGTGCCAGCAGCTTAGGGCACAACTATGGCTACACCTTC; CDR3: CASSLGHNYGYTF
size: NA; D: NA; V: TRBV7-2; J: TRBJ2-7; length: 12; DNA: TGTGCCAGCAGCCCCCTCCGGTACGAGCAGTACTTC; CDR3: CASSPLRYEQYF
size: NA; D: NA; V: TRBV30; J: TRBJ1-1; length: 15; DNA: TGTGCCTGGAGTCCGACCGACAGGAAGGCCACTGAAGCTTTCTTT; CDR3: CAWSPTDRKATEAFF
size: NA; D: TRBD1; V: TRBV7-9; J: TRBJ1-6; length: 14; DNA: TGTGCCAGCAGCCCCGACAGGGATGTGTCAGCCCTCCACTTT; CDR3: CASSPDRDVSALHF
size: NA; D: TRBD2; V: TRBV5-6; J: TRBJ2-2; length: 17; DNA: TGTGCCAGCAGTCCCGGGACTAGCGGAGCGAACACCGGGGAGCTGTTTTTT; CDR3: CASSPGTSGANTGELFF
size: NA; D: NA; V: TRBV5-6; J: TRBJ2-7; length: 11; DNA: TGTGCCAGCAGCTTGGAGAGGGTGCAGTACTTC; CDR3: CASSLERVQYF
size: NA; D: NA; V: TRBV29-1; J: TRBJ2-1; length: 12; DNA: TGCAGCGTTGAGAAGATCAGGGGAGAGCAGTTCTTC; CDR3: CSVEKIRGEQFF
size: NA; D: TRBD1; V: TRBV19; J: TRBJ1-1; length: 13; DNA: TGTGCCAGTAGTGGACAGGGACACACTGAAGCTTTCTTT; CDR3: CASSGQGHTEAFF
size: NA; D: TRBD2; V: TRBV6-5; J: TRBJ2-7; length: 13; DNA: TGTGCCAGCAAAAGTATGGAGGGGACTAGCAAGTACTTC; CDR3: CASKSMEGTSKYF
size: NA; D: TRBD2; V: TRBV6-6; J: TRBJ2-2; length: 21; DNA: TGTGCCAGCAGCCAACCACCCCTTATAGCGGGGGACTTCGCGAACACCGGGGAGCTGTTTTTT; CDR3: CASSQPPLIAGDFANTGELFF
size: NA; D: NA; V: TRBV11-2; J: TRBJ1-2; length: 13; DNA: TGTGCCAGCAGCTTGGCGGGCTTACGTGGCTACACCTTC; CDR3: CASSLAGLRGYTF
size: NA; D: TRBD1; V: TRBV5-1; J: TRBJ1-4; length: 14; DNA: TGCGCCAGCAGCTCTTCGACAGGGGGAGAAAAACTGTTTTTT; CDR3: CASSSSTGGEKLFF
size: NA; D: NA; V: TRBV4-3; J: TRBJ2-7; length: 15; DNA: TGCGCCAGCAGCCACGCACCCGGGGGCTCCTACGAGCAGTACTTC; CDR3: CASSHAPGGSYEQYF
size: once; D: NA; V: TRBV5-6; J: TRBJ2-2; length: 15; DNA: TGTGCCAGCAGCTTCGGGGGAGGGGGCACCGGGGAGCTGTTTTTT; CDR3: CASSFGGGGTGELFF
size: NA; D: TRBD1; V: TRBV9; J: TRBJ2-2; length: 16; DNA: TGTGCCAGCAGCGCCCCAGGGACAGGACAAACCGGGGAGCTGTTTTTT; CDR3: CASSAPGTGQTGELFF
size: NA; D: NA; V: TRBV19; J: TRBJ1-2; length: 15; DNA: TGTGCCAGTAGTATTGGCCAGGGGAAAGAATATGGCTACACCTTC; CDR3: CASSIGQGKEYGYTF
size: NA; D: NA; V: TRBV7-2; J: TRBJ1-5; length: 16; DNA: TGTGCCAGCAGCTTAGATTCGAGGCTTGGCAATCAGCCCCAGCATTTT; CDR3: CASSLDSRLGNQPQHF
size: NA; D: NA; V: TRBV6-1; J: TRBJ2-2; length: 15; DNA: TGTGCCAGCAGTGAAACTGGGCAGTACACCGGGGAGCTGTTTTTT; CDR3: CASSETGQYTGELFF
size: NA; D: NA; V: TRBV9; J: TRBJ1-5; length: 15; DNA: TGTGCCAGCAGCTACGGAGGGACGGTCAATCAGCCCCAGCATTTT; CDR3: CASSYGGTVNQPQHF
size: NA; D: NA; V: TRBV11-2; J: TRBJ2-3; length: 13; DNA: TGTGCCAGCAGCCCGAGACTAGTTGATACGCAGTATTTT; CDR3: CASSPRLVDTQYF
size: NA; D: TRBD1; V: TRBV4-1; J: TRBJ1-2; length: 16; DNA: TGCGCCAGCAGAAGAGGACAGGGAACGTCTAACTATGGCTACACCTTC; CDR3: CASRRGQGTSNYGYTF
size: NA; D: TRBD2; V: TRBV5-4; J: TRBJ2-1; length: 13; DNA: TGTGCCTCACGGGGGGATACCTACAATGAGCAGTTCTTC; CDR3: CASRGDTYNEQFF
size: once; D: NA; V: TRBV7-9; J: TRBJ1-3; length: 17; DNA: TGTGCCAGCTCCTTCGGGAGCGGAGGAACCTCTGGAAACACCATATATTTT; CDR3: CASSFGSGGTSGNTIYF